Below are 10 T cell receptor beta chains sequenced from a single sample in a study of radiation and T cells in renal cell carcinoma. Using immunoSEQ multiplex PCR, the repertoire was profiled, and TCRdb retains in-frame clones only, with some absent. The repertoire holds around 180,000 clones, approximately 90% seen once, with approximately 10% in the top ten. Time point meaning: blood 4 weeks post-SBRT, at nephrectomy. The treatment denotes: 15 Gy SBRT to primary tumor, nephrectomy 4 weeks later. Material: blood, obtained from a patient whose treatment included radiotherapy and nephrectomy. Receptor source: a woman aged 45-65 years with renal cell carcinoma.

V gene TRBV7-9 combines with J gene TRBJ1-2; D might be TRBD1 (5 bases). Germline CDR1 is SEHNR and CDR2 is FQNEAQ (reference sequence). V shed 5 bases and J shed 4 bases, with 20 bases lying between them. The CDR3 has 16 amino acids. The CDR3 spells CASSEPQVTSGYGYTF. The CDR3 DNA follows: TGTGCCAGCAGCGAACCACAGGTCACCTCCGGCTATGGCTACACCTTC.

The CDR3 loop reads CASSQEAQDTQYF. The CDR3 DNA sequence: TGCGCCAGCAGCCAAGAGGCTCAGGATACGCAGTATTTT. The chain combines TRBV4-1 with TRBJ2-3; D call uncertain. This CDR3 has 13 amino acids. Germline CDR1 MGHRA, CDR2 YSYEKL. The ends were cut back, 0 bases at V and 6 bases at J, with 7 bases in the middle.

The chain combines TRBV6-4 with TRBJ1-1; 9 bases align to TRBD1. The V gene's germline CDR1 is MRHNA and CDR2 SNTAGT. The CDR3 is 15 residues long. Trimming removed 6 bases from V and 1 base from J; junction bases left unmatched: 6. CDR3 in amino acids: CASSPTDRGNTEAFF. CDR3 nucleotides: TGTGCCAGCAGCCCTACGGACAGGGGGAACACTGAAGCTTTCTTT.

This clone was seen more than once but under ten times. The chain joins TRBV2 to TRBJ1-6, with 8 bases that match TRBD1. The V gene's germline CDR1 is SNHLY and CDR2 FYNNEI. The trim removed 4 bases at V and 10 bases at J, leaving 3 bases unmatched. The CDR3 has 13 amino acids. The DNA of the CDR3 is TGTGCCAGCAGTGGACAGGGGAGCTCACCCCTCCACTTT. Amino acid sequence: CASSGQGSSPLHF.

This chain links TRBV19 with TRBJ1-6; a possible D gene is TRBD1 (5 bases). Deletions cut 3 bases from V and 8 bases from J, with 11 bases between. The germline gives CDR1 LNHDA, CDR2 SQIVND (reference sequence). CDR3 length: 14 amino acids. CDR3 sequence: CASSMVQGDSPLHF. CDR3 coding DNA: TGTGCCAGTAGTATGGTGCAGGGAGATTCACCCCTCCACTTT.

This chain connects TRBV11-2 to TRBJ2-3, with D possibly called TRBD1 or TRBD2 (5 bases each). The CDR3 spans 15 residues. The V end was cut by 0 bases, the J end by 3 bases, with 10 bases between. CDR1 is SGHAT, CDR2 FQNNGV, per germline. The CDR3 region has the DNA TGTGCCAGCAGCTTAGATCCAGGGAGAACAGATACGCAGTATTTT. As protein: CASSLDPGRTDTQYF. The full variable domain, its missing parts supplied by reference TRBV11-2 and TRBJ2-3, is EAGVAQSPRYKIIEKRQSVAFWCNPISGHATLYWYQQILGQGPKLLIQFQNNGVVDDSQLPKDRFSAERLKGVDSTLKIQPAKLEDSAVYLCASSLDPGRTDTQYFGPGTRLTVL.

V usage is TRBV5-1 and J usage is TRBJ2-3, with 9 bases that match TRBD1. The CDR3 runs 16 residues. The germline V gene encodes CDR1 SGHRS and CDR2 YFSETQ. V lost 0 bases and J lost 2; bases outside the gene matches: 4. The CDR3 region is CASSLAGQGYTDTQYF. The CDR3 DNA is TGCGCCAGCAGCTTGGCGGGACAGGGCTACACAGATACGCAGTATTTT.

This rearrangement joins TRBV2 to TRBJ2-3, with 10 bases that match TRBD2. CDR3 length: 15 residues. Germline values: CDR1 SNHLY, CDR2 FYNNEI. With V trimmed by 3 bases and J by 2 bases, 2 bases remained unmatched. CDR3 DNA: TGTGCCAGCAGTGATAGCGGGGGGTACACAGATACGCAGTATTTT. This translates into CASSDSGGYTDTQYF.

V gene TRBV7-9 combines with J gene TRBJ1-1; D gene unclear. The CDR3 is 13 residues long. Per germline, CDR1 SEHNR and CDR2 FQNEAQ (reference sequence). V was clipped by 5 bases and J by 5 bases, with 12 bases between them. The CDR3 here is CASSKRTYTEAFF. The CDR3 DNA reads TGTGCCAGCAGCAAGAGGACGTATACTGAAGCTTTCTTT.

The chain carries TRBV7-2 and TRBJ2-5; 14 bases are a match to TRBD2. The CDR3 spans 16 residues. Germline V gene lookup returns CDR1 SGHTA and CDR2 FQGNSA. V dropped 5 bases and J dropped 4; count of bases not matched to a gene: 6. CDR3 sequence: CASSRTSGGPSETQYF. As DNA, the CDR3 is TGTGCCAGCAGCCGGACTAGCGGGGGGCCCTCAGAGACCCAGTACTTC.